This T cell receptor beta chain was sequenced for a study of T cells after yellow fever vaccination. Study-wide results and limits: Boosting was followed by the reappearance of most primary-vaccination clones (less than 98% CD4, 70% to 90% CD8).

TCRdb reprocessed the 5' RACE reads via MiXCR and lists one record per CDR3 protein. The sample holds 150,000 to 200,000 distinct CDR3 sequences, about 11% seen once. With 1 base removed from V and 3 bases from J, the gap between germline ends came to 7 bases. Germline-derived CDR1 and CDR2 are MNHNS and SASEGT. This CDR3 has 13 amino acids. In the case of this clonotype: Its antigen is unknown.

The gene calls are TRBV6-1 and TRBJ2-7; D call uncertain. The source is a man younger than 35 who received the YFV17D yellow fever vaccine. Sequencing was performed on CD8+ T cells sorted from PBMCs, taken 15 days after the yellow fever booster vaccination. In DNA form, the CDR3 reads TGTGCCAGCAGTGAAGACCTCCACTACGAGCAGTACGTC. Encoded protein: CASSEDLHYEQYV.